The source of this TCR beta chain is a study of blood T cell repertoires in COVID-19. Whole-study context: Material from acute and convalescent COVID-19 was sourced from the United States, Italy and Spain. PBMCs, B-cell-depleted T cells, or T cells provided the cDNA or gDNA that made up the material.

Among Cohort 3 donors, those recovered had two negative PCRs, clearance, or symptom resolution. In the authors' methods: Reference gene primers were amplified, and this amplification served to estimate nucleated cell counts. Using immunoSEQ multiplex PCR, the repertoire was profiled, and TCRdb retains in-frame clones only, with some absent. D and trimming come from the DNA, and the V and J calls and clone size come from that table. Of around 150,000 clones detected, around 79% appear once; the ten largest clones hold 9.5% to 12%. Germline V lookup: CDR1 SGDLS, CDR2 YYNGEE. The CDR3 totals 15 residues. Trimming removed 4 bases from V and 2 bases from J; junction bases left unmatched: 6.

The source material was PBMCs or T cells enriched from blood (not recorded which). The rearrangement uses TRBV9 and TRBJ2-1; 7 nucleotides agree with TRBD1. The clonotype originates from a man in his fifties or sixties who had recovered from COVID-19. This chain's CDR3 is CASSLRDSTYNEQFF. In nucleotides, the CDR3 is TGTGCCAGCAGCCTCCGGGACAGTACCTACAATGAGCAGTTCTTC.